These 30 T cell receptor beta chains came from one sample sequenced in a study of long-term antiretroviral therapy in people with HIV. Sequencing used immunoSEQ v3.0 at survey level. TCRdb keeps only in-frame clones here, not all; method: immunoSEQ multiplex PCR. The sample shows several thousand clones, 75% to 80% of them seen only once. The sample in question was unsorted PBMCs, obtained 0.6 years before starting antiretroviral therapy. These receptors originate from a man between 35 and 55 years old with HIV.

The chain carries TRBV29-1 and TRBJ1-1, with D maybe TRBD1 (5 bases). Trimming pared 2 bases from V and 4 bases from J, leaving 20 bases between. CDR1 and CDR2 (germline): SQVTM, ANQGSEA. The CDR3 is made up of 16 amino acids. The CDR3 protein is CSVESYPQPGGTEAFF. CDR3 nucleotide sequence: TGCAGCGTTGAATCATACCCACAACCGGGGGGCACTGAAGCTTTCTTT.

V usage is TRBV25-1 and J usage is TRBJ1-2; 7 bases align to TRBD1. V was clipped by 10 bases and J by 8 bases; unmatched bases: 10. The germline gives CDR1 MGHDK, CDR2 SYGVNS. The CDR3 consists of 12 residues. CDR3 DNA: TGTGCCACCACCCCCCAGACAGGGGGCTACACCTTC. Translated: CATTPQTGGYTF.

The gene calls are TRBV5-4 and TRBJ2-6, with D hard to call. CDR3 size: 19 residues. V was trimmed by 2 bases and J by 2 bases, leaving 20 bases between them. Germline lookup yields CDR1 SGHNT and CDR2 YYREEE (reference sequence). The chain's CDR3 is CASSFGPSPGSAGANVLTF. The CDR3 region has the DNA TGTGCCAGCAGCTTCGGGCCGAGCCCTGGAAGCGCTGGGGCCAACGTCCTGACTTTC.

The CDR3 coding sequence is TGTGCCAGCAGTACTCGGACAGGGGACACCGGGGAGCTGTTTTTT. Residues: CASSTRTGDTGELFF. This sequence joins TRBV27 and TRBJ2-2; TRBD1 aligns across 9 bases. Germline CDR1 and CDR2: MNHEY and SMNVEV (reference sequence). The CDR3 covers 15 residues. Trimming at V came to 5 bases and at J to 3 bases, leaving 4 bases not matched to a gene.

V and J are TRBV5-1 and TRBJ2-1; D gene uncertain. The CDR3 totals 11 residues. The germline V gene encodes CDR1 SGHRS and CDR2 YFSETQ. V dropped 1 base and J dropped 5 bases, with 1 base sitting between them. The CDR3 nucleotides are TGCGCCAGCAGCTTGCACAATGAGCAGTTCTTC. Its translation is CASSLHNEQFF.

The V call is TRBV6-6, the J call TRBJ1-1; 8 positions agree with TRBD1. The CDR3 extends over 12 amino acids. CDR1 MNHNY and CDR2 SVGAGI come from the germline V gene (reference sequence). The V gene end was trimmed by 6 bases and the J gene end by 3 bases; junction bases not matched to a gene: 0. CDR3 nucleotides: TGTGCCAGCAGGACAGGGGACACTGAAGCTTTCTTT. This translates into CASRTGDTEAFF.

This clone was detected only once. This chain connects TRBV6-5 to TRBJ1-4; a weak D match, TRBD1 (5 bases). The CDR3 loop spans 14 amino acids. V dropped 8 bases and J dropped 1 base, with 11 bases sitting between them. Germline V gene data show CDR1 as MNHEY and CDR2 as SVGAGI. CDR3 nucleotides: TGTGCCAGCCGCCTGGGGGGAACTAATGAAAAACTGTTTTTT. Its translation is CASRLGGTNEKLFF.

CDR3 DNA sequence: TGTGCCAGCAGCTCCATCACCGGGGAGCTGTTTTTT. This sequence encodes CASSSITGELFF. This rearrangement joins TRBV7-9 to TRBJ2-2; D call uncertain. CDR3 length: 12 residues. Looked up from germline, CDR1 is SEHNR and CDR2 is FQNEAQ (reference sequence). The germline V and J ends were trimmed by 4 bases and 4 bases, with 4 bases remaining between them.

The chain joins TRBV19 to TRBJ2-6, with a weak D call TRBD1 (6 bases). CDR1 is LNHDA, CDR2 SQIVND, per germline (reference sequence). The CDR3 spans 15 residues. Trimming took off 7 bases at V and 1 base at J, with 11 bases between the two ends. CDR3: CASIGDRSGANVLTF. CDR3 in DNA: TGTGCCAGTATTGGAGACAGGTCTGGGGCCAACGTCCTGACTTTC. Based on the CDR3 plus reference TRBV19 and TRBJ2-6, the full variable domain is DGGITQSPKYLFRKEGQNVTLSCEQNLNHDAMYWYRQDPGQGLRLIYYSQIVNDFQKGDIAEGYSVSREKKESFPLTVTSAQKNPTAFYLCASIGDRSGANVLTFGAGSRLTVL.

The V gene is TRBV5-4, the J gene TRBJ2-7, with TRBD2 matching over 8 bases. V lost 3 bases, J lost 7 bases, and 15 bases stayed unmatched. Looked up from germline, CDR1 is SGHNT and CDR2 is YYREEE (reference sequence). The CDR3 runs to 16 residues. CDR3 residues: CASSSIPGLAGGEQYF. The CDR3 region has the DNA TGTGCCAGCAGCTCAATCCCAGGTCTAGCGGGTGGAGAGCAGTACTTC. Full variable domain (missing parts from reference TRBV5-4 and TRBJ2-7): ETGVTQSPTHLIKTRGQQVTLRCSSQSGHNTVSWYQQALGQGPQFIFQYYREEENGRGNFPPRFSGLQFPNYSSELNVNALELDDSALYLCASSSIPGLAGGEQYFGPGTRLTVT.

This clone was recorded once. The chain uses TRBV29-1 and TRBJ1-2, with D tentatively TRBD1 (5 bases). This CDR3 contains 13 residues. Germline V CDR1 and CDR2: SQVTM, ANQGSEA. V lost 7 bases and J 8 bases, leaving 20 bases between the germline ends. CDR3 nucleotide sequence: TGCAGCGCCCAGACTACTGGGGCGGGGGGCTACACCTTC. This translates into CSAQTTGAGGYTF.

V is TRBV30 and J is TRBJ1-6; D is unresolved. CDR1 is GTSNPN, CDR2 SVGIG, per germline (reference sequence). Trimming cost V 0 bases and J 6 bases, with 3 bases left between them. The CDR3 loop spans 12 amino acids. The CDR3 coding sequence is TGTGCCTGGAGTGTGATTAATTCACCCCTCCACTTT. Translating it yields CAWSVINSPLHF.

J is TRBJ1-2 and V is TRBV7-2; D unresolved. CDR3 length: 15 amino acids. Germline-derived CDR1 and CDR2 are SGHTA and FQGNSA. V was pared by 1 base and J by 3 bases, with 12 bases between. The CDR3 sequence: CASSLVGPTDYGYTF. Here the CDR3 DNA reads TGTGCCAGCAGCTTAGTGGGTCCAACGGACTATGGCTACACCTTC.

This clone is judged medium-sized (0.01 to 0.1%). V is TRBV5-5 and J is TRBJ2-7, with 7 bases that match TRBD1. With V trimmed by 4 bases and J by 4 bases, 8 bases remained unmatched. CDR1 and CDR2 from the germline V gene are SGHKS and YYEKEE (reference sequence). CDR3 length: 14 amino acids. This CDR3 reads CASSLRGTDYEQYF. The CDR3 nucleotides are TGTGCCAGCAGCCTGCGTGGGACAGATTACGAGCAGTACTTC. The whole variable domain, remainder taken from reference TRBV5-5 and TRBJ2-7, is DAGVTQSPTHLIKTRGQQVTLRCSPISGHKSVSWYQQVLGQGPQFIFQYYEKEERGRGNFPDRFSARQFPNYSSELNVNALLLGDSALYLCASSLRGTDYEQYFGPGTRLTVT.

This clone was seen once. The rearrangement uses TRBV5-5 and TRBJ1-2; the D is unclear. Deletions cut 4 bases from V and 5 bases from J, with 6 bases between. The CDR3 extends over 11 amino acids. Germline-derived CDR1 and CDR2 are SGHKS and YYEKEE (reference sequence). CDR3 sequence (DNA): TGTGCCAGCAGCCAAGAATATGGCTACACCTTC. Encoded protein: CASSQEYGYTF.

This chain links TRBV5-5 with TRBJ1-6; the D is unclear. Trimming took 2 bases from V and 10 from J, leaving 13 bases between them. Germline V lookup: CDR1 SGHKS, CDR2 YYEKEE (reference sequence). The CDR3 length is 14 residues. The CDR3 DNA reads as TGTGCCAGCAGCTTCGGGGATATCACCTCACCCCTCCACTTT. This gives the protein CASSFGDITSPLHF.

The table lists this clone with a count of one. This sequence joins TRBV28 and TRBJ1-1; D is perhaps TRBD1 (5 bases). Germline lookup yields CDR1 MDHEN and CDR2 SYDVKM. The CDR3 contains 14 residues. The ends were cut back, 7 bases at V and 1 base at J, with 13 bases in the middle. The CDR3 region is CASTAGGKNTEAFF. CDR3 nucleotide sequence: TGTGCCAGCACGGCGGGGGGTAAGAACACTGAAGCTTTCTTT.

This clone was seen just once. The V call is TRBV9, the J call TRBJ1-6; 7 bases are shared with TRBD1. Germline V gene data show CDR1 as SGDLS and CDR2 as YYNGEE. The CDR3 consists of 15 residues. Trimming at V came to 0 bases and at J to 7 bases, leaving 4 bases not matched to a gene. CDR3 coding DNA: TGTGCCAGCAGCGTAGGAGGGGGCGGCAATTCACCCCTCCACTTT. Translation: CASSVGGGGNSPLHF.

The genes are TRBV7-6 and TRBJ2-7; D gene ambiguous. Trimming stripped 2 bases from V and 4 bases from J, with 15 bases between. The germline V gene has CDR1 SGHVS and CDR2 FNYEAQ. The length of the CDR3 is 15 residues. For the CDR3, the DNA is TGTGCCAGCAGCTTAAGTACGGCGGCAACGTACGAGCAGTACTTC. Protein: CASSLSTAATYEQYF.

The V call is TRBV5-6, the J call TRBJ2-3; tentative D call: TRBD1 (6 bases). The germline gives CDR1 SGHDT, CDR2 YYEEEE. The length of the CDR3 is 15 residues. Trimming took 0 bases from V and 1 from J, leaving 9 bases between them. The CDR3 spells CASSLVGAGTDTQYF. The CDR3 DNA follows: TGTGCCAGCAGCTTGGTGGGGGCGGGCACAGATACGCAGTATTTT.

The chain is built from TRBV2 and TRBJ2-5, with TRBD1 identical over 11 bases. The germline CDR1 and CDR2 sequences are SNHLY and FYNNEI. With 6 bases clipped from V and 5 bases from J, the junction kept 2 bases outside the gene matches. The CDR3 has 13 amino acids. The CDR3 spells CASRGDRGETQYF. The CDR3 nucleotides are TGTGCCAGCAGAGGGGACAGGGGGGAGACCCAGTACTTC.

This rearrangement joins TRBV6-5 to TRBJ2-7; TRBD1 agrees at 11 bases. J gave up 4 bases and V 6 bases, and 8 bases lay outside the gene matches. CDR1 is MNHEY and CDR2 is SVGAGI in the germline V gene. The CDR3 spans 15 residues. As DNA, the CDR3 is TGTGCCAGCAGCCGAACCGGGACAGGGGGGTACGAGCAGTACTTC. Its protein product is CASSRTGTGGYEQYF.

The CDR3 region has the DNA TGTGCCAGTAGTATAGACCGGGGGTCGGGGGAGCTGTTTTTT. Amino acids: CASSIDRGSGELFF. The chain combines TRBV19 with TRBJ2-2; tentative D call: TRBD2 (6 bases). The CDR3 runs 14 residues. In germline, CDR1 is LNHDA, CDR2 SQIVND (reference sequence). V lost 0 bases and J lost 8, with 10 bases in between.

V gene TRBV7-9 combines with J gene TRBJ1-1, with D uncertain. V lost 4 bases and J lost 1, with 7 bases in between. The CDR3 spans 13 residues. The germline CDR1 and CDR2 sequences are SEHNR and FQNEAQ (reference sequence). This CDR3 is CASSSKANTEAFF. In DNA, the CDR3 is TGTGCCAGCAGCTCGAAGGCGAACACTGAAGCTTTCTTT.

The chain carries TRBV11-1 and TRBJ2-5; possible D gene TRBD1, 6 bases. This CDR3 is built from 15 residues. The ends were cut back, 5 bases at V and 2 bases at J, with 15 bases in the middle. Germline CDR1 SGHAT, CDR2 FQDESV (reference sequence). The CDR3 reads CASSPFRDKQETQYF. The CDR3 nucleotides are TGTGCCAGCAGCCCCTTCCGGGACAAACAAGAGACCCAGTACTTC.

This clone was recorded only once. The genes are TRBV5-1 and TRBJ2-7; D is perhaps TRBD1 or TRBD2 (5 bases each). This CDR3 comprises 14 residues. Trimming cost V 0 bases and J 6 bases, with 13 bases left between them. Germline CDR1 reads SGHRS; CDR2 reads YFSETQ. The CDR3 reads CASSLGQGVVEQYF. In DNA, the CDR3 is TGCGCCAGCAGCTTGGGGCAGGGAGTAGTCGAGCAGTACTTC.

Here the CDR3 DNA reads TGTGCCAGCAGCTTAGATCCGACAGGGAGTATCACAGATACGCAGTATTTT. Translated: CASSLDPTGSITDTQYF. The chain is built from TRBV11-2 and TRBJ2-3; TRBD1 matches 7 bases. CDR3 length equals 17 residues. V dropped 0 bases and J dropped 2; count of bases not matched to a gene: 8. Germline V lookup: CDR1 SGHAT, CDR2 FQNNGV.

The V call is TRBV9, the J call TRBJ2-7; 7 positions match TRBD2. Trimming removed 3 bases from V and 6 bases from J; junction bases left unmatched: 12. Germline V CDR1 and CDR2: SGDLS, YYNGEE. The CDR3 loop spans 15 amino acids. Here the CDR3 DNA reads TGTGCCAGCAGCGACCCCGAAGGGACTACGAGCGAGCAGTACTTC. Protein: CASSDPEGTTSEQYF.

V and J are TRBV7-3 and TRBJ1-1; tentatively, D is TRBD1 (6 bases). The ends were cut back, 5 bases at V and 1 base at J, with 8 bases in the middle. The CDR3 is 13 amino acids. Germline CDR1 reads SGHTA; CDR2 reads FQGTGA. The CDR3 DNA follows: TGTGCCAGCAGCCCACAGGGGAACACTGAAGCTTTCTTT. The encoded protein is CASSPQGNTEAFF. Variable domain in full (rest from reference TRBV7-3 and TRBJ1-1): GAGVSQTPSNKVTEKGKYVELRCDPISGHTALYWYRQSLGQGPEFLIYFQGTGAADDSGLPNDRFFAVRPEGSVSTLKIQRTERGDSAVYLCASSPQGNTEAFFGQGTRLTVV.

This clone was observed a single time. The gene calls are TRBV10-3 and TRBJ2-7; 8 positions agree with TRBD1. With V trimmed by 5 bases and J by 2 bases, 11 bases remained unmatched. Germline CDR1 ENHRY, CDR2 SYGVKD. This CDR3 has 16 residues. CDR3: CAISSFPDRDPYEQYF. DNA of the CDR3: TGTGCCATCAGTAGCTTTCCGGACAGGGATCCCTACGAGCAGTACTTC.